The present TCR beta chain was sequenced within a study of cytomegalovirus exposure and HLA in healthy donors. Notes on the study in general: Presence/absence analyses assumed roughly uniform sequencing depth across donors, which may not hold. A missense variant in DCLRE1C was later tied to TCR beta V- and J-gene trimming.

This cohort consisted of healthy bone marrow donors. At collection, donors were nominally healthy, but unrecorded immune exposures were probable. The primer mix had 60 Vbeta and 13 Jbeta primers. Assay used: immunoSEQ multiplex PCR; TCRdb lists only in-frame clones, some missing. The data contain roughly 110,000 clones, 60% to 80% of them seen just once; the ten biggest clones take up roughly 2.8%. Details on this clone: The antigen is not known.

The sample was PBMCs. The sequence was collected from a female donor in good health and CMV-seronegative.

For the CDR3, the DNA is TGTGCCAGCAGCGTTGGGACTAGCGGGATTTACCAGAAGTTCTTC. Its translation is CASSVGTSGIYQKFF. The rearrangement links TRBV9 to TRBJ2-1; 13 bases agree with TRBD2. Per the germline V gene, CDR1 is SGDLS and CDR2 is YYNGEE. The J segment lost 14 bases and the V segment lost 2 bases, leaving 10 bases of the junction unmatched. The CDR3 covers 15 residues. The whole variable domain, remainder taken from reference TRBV9 and TRBJ2-1, is DSGVTQTPKHLITATGQRVTLRCSPRSGDLSVYWYQQSLDQGLQFLIQYYNGEERAKGNILERFSAQQFPDLHSELNLSSLELGDSALYFCASSVGTSGIYQKFFGPGTRLTVL.